One T cell receptor beta chain is described in this entry. This record belongs to a study of blood T cell repertoires in COVID-19. Germline CDR1 SGHTA, CDR2 FQGNSA. V dropped 5 bases and J dropped 1; count of bases not matched to a gene: 7. CDR3 length: 16 residues. Original data processing: Reference gene primer amplification yielded estimated nucleated cell counts. Assay: immunoSEQ multiplex PCR; the TCRdb copy retains only in-frame clones and omits some. V and J calls and clone size come straight from that table; D and trimming were deduced from the DNA. The sample lists about 70,000 clones, 80% occurring once.

The clonotype originates from a man between 65 and 85 years old who had recovered from COVID-19. The genes are TRBV7-2 and TRBJ2-2; 7 nucleotides match TRBD1. The specimen was peripheral blood. The CDR3, as DNA: TGTGCCAGCAGCCTACAGGGGTTTAGGAACACCGGGGAGCTGTTTTTT. Its protein is CASSLQGFRNTGELFF. The variable domain in full, with the rest retrieved from reference TRBV7-2 and TRBJ2-2, is GAGVSQSPSNKVTEKGKDVELRCDPISGHTALYWYRQSLGQGLEFLIYFQGNSAPDKSGLPSDRFSAERTGGSVSTLTIQRTQQEDSAVYLCASSLQGFRNTGELFFGEGSRLTVL.